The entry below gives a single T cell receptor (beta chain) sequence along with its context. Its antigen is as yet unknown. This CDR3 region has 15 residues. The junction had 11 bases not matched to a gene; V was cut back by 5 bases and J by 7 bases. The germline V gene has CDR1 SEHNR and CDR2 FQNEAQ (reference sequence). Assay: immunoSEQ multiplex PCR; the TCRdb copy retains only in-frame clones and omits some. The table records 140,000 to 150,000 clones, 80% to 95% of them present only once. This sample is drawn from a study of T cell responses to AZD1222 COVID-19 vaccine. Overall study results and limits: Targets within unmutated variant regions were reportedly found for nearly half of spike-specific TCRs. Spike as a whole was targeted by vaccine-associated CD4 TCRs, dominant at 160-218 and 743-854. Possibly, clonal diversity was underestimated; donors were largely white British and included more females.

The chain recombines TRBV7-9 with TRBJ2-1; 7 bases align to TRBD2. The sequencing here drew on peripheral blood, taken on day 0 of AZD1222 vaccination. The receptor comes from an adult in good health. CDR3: CASSPHPSGWNEQFF. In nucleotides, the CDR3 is TGTGCCAGCAGCCCTCACCCTAGCGGCTGGAATGAGCAGTTCTTC.